This entry describes one T cell receptor (beta chain). Its antigen is undetermined. Germline loops: CDR1 SEHNR, CDR2 FQNEAQ (reference sequence). This CDR3 region has 14 residues. Trimming took 3 bases from V and 4 from J; bases not matched to a gene: 6. These data are taken from a study of blood T cells in healthy people across ages. Study-wide findings and caveats: More naive CD4+ cells and higher diversity marked long-lived donors relative to aged donors.

A J-beta primer mix and a sample-barcoded 5' primer were used in a second PCR of roughly 6 to 11 cycles. TCRdb re-analysed the 5' RACE reads in MiXCR, keeping a single row per CDR3 protein. The sample lists hundreds of thousands of distinct CDR3 sequences, roughly 41% occurring once. The sequenced sample consisted of blood. The source of this sequence is a woman aged 60-75 years in good health. The rearrangement links TRBV7-9 to TRBJ2-7, with TRBD1 matching 7 bases. The CDR3 coding sequence is TGTGCCAGCAGCTTCCGGGACAGAAAATACGAGCAGTACTTC. Its translation: CASSFRDRKYEQYF. The complete variable domain, with remaining parts taken from reference TRBV7-9 and TRBJ2-7, reads DTGVSQNPRHKITKRGQNVTFRCDPISEHNRLYWYRQTLGQGPEFLTYFQNEAQLEKSRLLSDRFSAERPKGSFSTLEIQRTEQGDSAMYLCASSFRDRKYEQYFGPGTRLTVT.